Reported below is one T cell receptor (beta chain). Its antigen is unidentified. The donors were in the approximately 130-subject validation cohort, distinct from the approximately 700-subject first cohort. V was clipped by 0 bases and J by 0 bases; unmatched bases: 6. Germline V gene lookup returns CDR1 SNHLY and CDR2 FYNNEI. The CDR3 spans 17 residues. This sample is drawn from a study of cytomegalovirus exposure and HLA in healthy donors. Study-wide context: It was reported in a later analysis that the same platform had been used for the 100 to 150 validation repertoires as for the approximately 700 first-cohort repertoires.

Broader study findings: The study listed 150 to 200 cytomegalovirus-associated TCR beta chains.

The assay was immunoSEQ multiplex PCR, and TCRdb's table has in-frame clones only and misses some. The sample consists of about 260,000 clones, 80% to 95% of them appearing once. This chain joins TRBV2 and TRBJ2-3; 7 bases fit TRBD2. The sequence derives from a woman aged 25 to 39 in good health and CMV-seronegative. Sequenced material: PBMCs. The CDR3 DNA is TGTGCCAGCAGTGAAGCTAACCCCGGGGGGAGCACAGATACGCAGTATTTT. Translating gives CASSEANPGGSTDTQYF.